This TCR beta chain originates from a study of Ad26.COV2.S vaccination and SARS-CoV-2 variants. Whole-study results and caveats: With respect to non-spike TCR breadth, vaccine and placebo recipients were similar. Substantial breadth was reportedly displayed by spike-specific CD8+ and CD4+ T cell responses after vaccination.

Trimming cost V 1 base and J 4 bases; bases outside gene matches: 2. CDR1 GTSNPN and CDR2 SVGIG come from the germline V gene (reference sequence). This CDR3 region has 13 residues. Method: immunoSEQ multiplex PCR; TCRdb's copy keeps in-frame clones and lacks some. The table shows hundreds of thousands of clones, with about 87% occurring only once. In regard to this clone: Its matching antigen is unknown.

Stated treatment: around 19 received Ad26.COV2.S at low or high dose, single or two shots; 5 received placebo; per-sample allocation not given. Sample collection was performed on day 63 after the first vaccine or placebo injection. Donation was by an adult aged 18-55 years who was in Boston. This chain joins TRBV30 and TRBJ2-7, with 9 bases identical to TRBD2. Sequenced material: peripheral blood, taken in a trial of Ad26.COV2.S vaccine versus placebo. The TCR sequence derives from a person between 18 and 60 years old who received the Ad26.COV2.S COVID-19 vaccine or a placebo. CDR3 loop: CAWSGTSDYEQYF. The CDR3 coding sequence is TGTGCCTGGAGTGGGACTAGCGATTACGAGCAGTACTTC.